This T cell receptor beta chain derives from a study of shared clonotypes between healthy human individuals. V shed 5 bases and J 5 bases; nucleotides not matched to a gene: 3. Germline-derived CDR1 and CDR2 are SEHNR and FQNEAQ (reference sequence). The CDR3 is 14 amino acids. A word on this clone: Its specificity is unknown.

Study findings and constraints: Represented genetic and exposure-history diversity was restricted by having few donors. A few donors had about 5.1% of their naive CD4 clonotypes in common.

Sequencing was at deep level. Clones were read by immunoSEQ multiplex PCR, and TCRdb kept only the in-frame ones, dropping some. This table holds nearly 2 million clones, about 95% found once. CD45RO-negative cells were positively selected for CCR7, leaving out terminally differentiated effector memory CD45RA+ cells. The sequenced sample was naive CD8+ T cells sorted from blood. The chain couples TRBV7-9 to TRBJ1-2, with 12 bases fitting TRBD1. The source of this sequence is a man aged 18 to 35 in good health. The chain's CDR3 is CASSGTGGGYGYTF. The DNA for the CDR3 is TGTGCCAGCAGCGGGACAGGGGGCGGTTATGGCTACACCTTC.